This T cell receptor (beta chain) was captured in a study of CD8 T cells in ankylosing spondylitis. Study-level results: Some of the motif variants had earlier been found in reactive arthritis patients' fluid and blood. Disease-linked clones reportedly concentrated significantly in matched ankylosing spondylitis synovial fluid.

V was trimmed by 4 bases and J by 1 base, leaving 16 bases between them. CDR1 and CDR2 (germline): MDHEN, SYDVKM. This CDR3 has 16 amino acids. In the case of this clonotype: What it binds is not known.

Using quantitative 5'-RACE with molecular barcodes, the authors made TCR beta libraries. TCRdb analysed the 5' RACE reads with MiXCR anew, one entry per CDR3 protein. The profile shows about 150,000 distinct CDR3 sequences, around 43% of them singletons. Specimen: synovial fluid, either unsorted or a sorted T cell fraction (not recorded which). This chain joins TRBV28 and TRBJ1-1; D is uncertain. This clonotype was obtained from a male donor with ankylosing spondylitis. The CDR3 coding sequence is TGTGCCAGCAGTTCCCCTCGCGCGCCGGGGAACACTGAAGCTTTCTTT. This translates into CASSSPRAPGNTEAFF.